The following is a T cell receptor (beta chain) sequence with its context. Antigen unknown. Baseline was the first blood sampling point, followed by cycle 4 day 1 and cycle 7 day 1. Libraries were prepared by immunoSEQ multiplex PCR; TCRdb keeps only in-frame clonotypes and omits some of them. There are 75,000 to 100,000 clones in the sample; roughly 93% occur only once, and around 0.71% lies in the top ten. The data originate from a study of OX40 agonist ivuxolimab in advanced cancers. Study overall: The dose-escalation group included hepatocellular carcinoma, melanoma, renal cell carcinoma and head and neck cancer.

The ends lost 0 bases at V and 4 bases at J; junction bases unmatched: 6. The length of the CDR3 is 16 residues. Germline V CDR1 and CDR2: KGHSH, LQKENI. Study observations and caveats: Relatively little clonal expansion, among the lowest observed, appeared in partial responders at 0.1-3.0 mg/kg. The study did not work out the antigen specificity of the expanded peripheral T cells.

The source was CD4+ or CD8+ T cells sorted from blood, collected in a trial of the OX40 agonist ivuxolimab. The rearrangement links TRBV18 to TRBJ1-3; 7 bases line up with TRBD1. This TCR was recovered from an adult with an advanced solid tumor such as melanoma, head and neck, liver or kidney cancer. CDR3 protein: CASSPPTGAGGNTIYF. The CDR3 DNA sequence: TGTGCCAGCTCACCACCCACAGGGGCAGGAGGAAACACCATATATTTT.